This TCR beta chain is drawn from a study of blood T cells in healthy people across ages. A second PCR, run for roughly 7 to 11 cycles, used a sample-barcoded 5' primer plus a J-beta primer mix. A single record per CDR3 protein comes from TCRdb applying MiXCR to the 5' RACE reads. This sample has approximately 1,000,000 distinct CDR3 sequences; 40% to 50% occur once, and the top ten carry approximately 20%. This CDR3 contains 17 residues. Unmatched junction bases numbered 17, after V lost 4 bases and J lost 7 bases. CDR1 is MNHEY, CDR2 SMNVEV, per germline (reference sequence). The rearrangement joins TRBV27 to TRBJ2-7; 9 positions agree with TRBD2. The source is a woman aged 55 to 70 in good health. Sequences were obtained from blood. The CDR3 DNA reads as TGTGCCAGCAGTTCCGCCCCGACTAGCGGTATTGGGACTGAGCAGTACTTC. Translated, it gives CASSSAPTSGIGTEQYF.